These 23 T cell receptor beta chains came from one sample sequenced in a study of regulatory T cells in long-lasting Graves disease. Time point given: newly diagnosed GD, antithyroid drugs for less than 3 months. Scientists built the TCR library using RNA that was extracted from PBMCs. Libraries of TCR beta came from iRepertoire HTBI primers plus Arm-PCR of CDR3 regions. TCRdb ran MiXCR on the multiplex PCR reads and lists one entry per CDR3 protein. The table includes around 470,000 distinct CDR3 sequences, 11% to 15% detected once. The sample also formed part of further work on T cells in Graves' hyperthyroidism and ophthalmopathy.

The source material was peripheral blood mononuclear cells (PBMCs), sampled at new diagnosis, from a patient treated with antithyroid drugs. The receptors derive from a woman between 45 and 65 years old with Graves disease.

In this sample, this clonotype turned up many times. The gene calls are TRBV2 and TRBJ2-3; D might be TRBD2 (5 bases). The CDR3 is made up of 15 amino acids. The germline gives CDR1 SNHLY, CDR2 FYNNEI. V lost 7 bases and J 0 bases, leaving 14 bases between the germline ends. CDR3 nucleotides: TGTGCCAGCATCCCTATGAGAGGGAGCACAGATACGCAGTATTTT. Protein sequence: CASIPMRGSTDTQYF. Combining the CDR3 with reference TRBV2 and TRBJ2-3 gives the whole variable domain EPEVTQTPSHQVTQMGQEVILRCVPISNHLYFYWYRQILGQKVEFLVSFYNNEISEKSEIFDDQFSVERPDGSNFTLKIRSTKLEDSAMYFCASIPMRGSTDTQYFGPGTRLTVL.

This clonotype was seen repeatedly, ten times or more. The V and J genes are TRBV11-2 and TRBJ2-2; 8 bases agree with TRBD1. V was pared by 6 bases and J by 5 bases, with 11 bases of the junction left unmatched. CDR1 and CDR2 from the germline V gene are SGHAT and FQNNGV. The CDR3 contains 16 residues. The CDR3, as DNA: TGTGCCAGCAGATACCAGGGGCAGGGGGCGACCGGGGAGCTGTTTTTT. This encodes CASRYQGQGATGELFF.

V is TRBV25-1 and J is TRBJ1-3, with D possibly matching TRBD1 (6 bases). Germline CDR1 MGHDK, CDR2 SYGVNS. The CDR3 spans 12 residues. V was trimmed by 10 bases and J by 13 bases, leaving 20 bases between them. CDR3 loop: CATRAREDRIYF. The CDR3 DNA is TGTGCCACCCGAGCCAGGGAGGACAGAATATATTTT.

This clonotype showed up just a few times. The chain uses TRBV13 and TRBJ2-7; TRBD2 is a possible D gene (5 bases). The CDR3 covers 18 residues. The V gene's germline CDR1 is PRHDT and CDR2 FYEKMQ (reference sequence). Trimming stripped 4 bases from V and 0 bases from J, with 22 bases between. The CDR3 nucleotides are TGTGCCAGCAGCTCCTACCTTCGACAAACTACTAGCTCCTACGAGCAGTACTTC. This translates into CASSSYLRQTTSSYEQYF.

This clonotype turned up a few times. CDR3 coding DNA: TGTGCCAGCAGCTTAGAAATTTCGGGGTCAGGAAACACCATATATTTT. It yields the protein CASSLEISGSGNTIYF. The J gene is TRBJ1-3, the V gene TRBV7-2; unclear D gene. CDR1 and CDR2 (germline): SGHTA, FQGNSA. The length of the CDR3 is 16 residues. Deletions cut 1 base from V and 4 bases from J, with 14 bases between.

This clonotype occurred many times. The chain employs TRBV2 and TRBJ2-7; D remains unclear. The CDR3 is 14 amino acids. From germline, CDR1 is SNHLY and CDR2 FYNNEI. Trimming stripped 4 bases from V and 2 bases from J, with 12 bases between. CDR3 loop: CASSGIVEAYEQYF. CDR3 nucleotide sequence: TGTGCCAGCAGTGGAATCGTAGAGGCCTACGAGCAGTACTTC.

This clonotype appeared many times. The V call is TRBV29-1, the J call TRBJ2-6; the D gene is possibly TRBD1 (6 bases). Germline V gene sequence: CDR1 SQVTM, CDR2 ANQGSEA. The V end lost 1 base, the J end lost 0 bases, and 16 bases lay between the germline ends. This CDR3 comprises 18 residues. For the CDR3, the DNA is TGCAGCGTTGAAGTTTGGGCAGGGGATCGCTCTGGGGCCAACGTCCTGACTTTC. Protein product: CSVEVWAGDRSGANVLTF.

This clonotype occurred a few times. This sequence joins TRBV18 and TRBJ2-3, with 8 bases fitting TRBD2. From germline, CDR1 is KGHSH and CDR2 LQKENI. This CDR3 is 16 amino acids long. Trimming took 1 base from V and 6 from J; bases not matched to a gene: 9. The CDR3 here is CASSPQAGTRFDTQYF. CDR3 DNA: TGTGCCAGCTCACCACAGGCCGGGACTAGATTCGATACGCAGTATTTT.

This clonotype showed up many times. V usage is TRBV30 and J usage is TRBJ2-1; the D is unclear. Trimming pared 1 base from V and 7 bases from J, leaving 8 bases between. This CDR3 is 12 amino acids long. The V gene's germline CDR1 is GTSNPN and CDR2 SVGIG (reference sequence). Here the CDR3 DNA reads TGTGCCTGGAGTGGGAGTCGGAATGAGCAGTTCTTC. This sequence encodes CAWSGSRNEQFF.

This clonotype was seen repeatedly, ten times or more. The V and J genes are TRBV18 and TRBJ2-1; possible D gene TRBD2, 6 bases. Germline CDR1 reads KGHSH; CDR2 reads LQKENI. This CDR3 has 13 amino acids. Trimming took off 4 bases at V and 7 bases at J, with 11 bases between the two ends. The CDR3 reads CASSLGTQNEQFF. DNA for the CDR3: TGTGCCAGCTCACTTGGGACTCAGAATGAGCAGTTCTTC. The full variable domain, rest sourced from reference TRBV18 and TRBJ2-1, is NAGVMQNPRHLVRRRGQEARLRCSPMKGHSHVYWYRQLPEEGLKFMVYLQKENIIDESGMPKERFSAEFPKEGPSILRIQQVVRGDSAAYFCASSLGTQNEQFFGPGTRLTVL.

The table lists this clonotype with a few counts. The chain recombines TRBV18 with TRBJ1-2; possibly TRBD1 for D (6 bases). V was pared by 3 bases and J by 2 bases, with 19 bases between. CDR3 length equals 17 residues. Looked up from germline, CDR1 is KGHSH and CDR2 is LQKENI. CDR3 sequence reads: CASSPVGPTGINYGYTF. The CDR3 nucleotides read TGTGCCAGCTCACCCGTGGGTCCCACAGGGATCAACTATGGCTACACCTTC.

The chain couples TRBV7-2 to TRBJ2-3, with 10 bases aligning to TRBD2. The CDR3 length is 16 residues. Germline assignment: CDR1 SGHTA and CDR2 FQGNSA. Trimming cost V 1 base and J 10 bases; bases outside gene matches: 11. In nucleotides, the CDR3 is TGTGCCAGCAGCTTAGGGGGACTAGCGCTAGGGTTATCGCAGTATTTT. It specifies CASSLGGLALGLSQYF.

This clonotype was detected ten times or more. The genes are TRBV12-3 or TRBV12-4 and TRBJ1-1; D is perhaps TRBD1 (5 bases). This CDR3 contains 15 residues. V lost 0 bases to trimming and J lost 3 bases, with 11 bases between them. The CDR3 DNA reads as TGTGCCAGCAGTTTAGCGCCCGGGGGGGACACTGAAGCTTTCTTT. This translates into CASSLAPGGDTEAFF.

The rearrangement links TRBV7-3 to TRBJ2-1; D is perhaps TRBD2 (6 bases). The germline V gene encodes CDR1 SGHTA and CDR2 FQGTGA. CDR3 length: 14 residues. With 5 bases removed from V and 6 bases from J, the gap between germline ends came to 14 bases. The CDR3 is CASSPGASANEQFF. Written as DNA, the CDR3 is TGTGCCAGCAGCCCCGGCGCTAGCGCCAATGAGCAGTTCTTC.

On this clonotype itself: A much larger clone differs from this one at a single base, so this may be a read error. The chain carries TRBV2 and TRBJ2-2; TRBD2 matches at 7 bases. The germline CDR1 and CDR2 sequences are SNHLY and FYNNEI. This CDR3 is built from 13 residues. The CDR3 is CAGRAGATGELFF. DNA for the CDR3: TGTGCCGGCAGGGCGGGAGCCACCGGGGAGCTGTTTTTT.

Note on this clonotype: This may be a read error, as it is one base from a much larger clone. The J gene is TRBJ2-1, the V gene TRBV9, with unresolved D. V was clipped by 0 bases and J by 0 bases, with 4 bases between them. This CDR3 region has 14 residues. Germline-derived CDR1 and CDR2 are SGDLS and YYNGEE. For the CDR3, the DNA is TGTGCCAGCAGCGTAGGGGACTCCTACAATGAGCAGTTCTTC. This translates into CASSVGDSYNEQFF.

This clonotype appeared a few times. One junction end does not reproduce the germline sequence, and a read error may be involved. The chain uses TRBV7-2 and TRBJ2-1, with D tentatively TRBD2 (5 bases). CDR1 and CDR2 (germline): SGHTA, FQGNSA. The CDR3 sequence is 13 residues long. The CDR3 spells CASSPRRAEEQLF. The CDR3 DNA is TGTGCCAGCAGCCCCCGACGGGCGGAGGAGCAGCTCTTC.

A remark on this clonotype: A much larger clone lies one base from this, so it may be a read error. Here the CDR3 omits its conserved ending phenylalanine or tryptophan, so a read error is the likely source. The gene calls are TRBV27 and TRBJ1-5, with D perhaps TRBD1 (6 bases). Germline values: CDR1 MNHEY, CDR2 SMNVEV (reference sequence). This CDR3 region has 15 residues. Trimming cost V 4 bases and J 6 bases, with 16 bases left between them. CDR3 sequence: CASSSYRDFSQPQHL. Here the CDR3 DNA reads TGTGCCAGCAGTTCTTACAGGGATTTTAGTCAGCCCCAGCATCTT.

As regards this clonotype: The CDR3 carries no conserved terminal phenylalanine or tryptophan, so it likely arises from a read error. This chain uses TRBV14 with TRBJ2-1; 9 nucleotides align to TRBD1. Germline trimming cut 4 bases from V and 7 bases from J; bases unmatched to any gene: 5. This CDR3 is built from 14 residues. Germline V lookup: CDR1 SGHDN, CDR2 FVKESK. This CDR3 is CASSPDRGRNEQFL. CDR3 sequence (DNA): TGTGCCAGCAGCCCGGACAGGGGAAGAAATGAGCAGTTCTTA.

In its sample, this clonotype was seen many times. This chain joins TRBV7-9 and TRBJ2-3; 7 positions match TRBD1. Germline V lookup: CDR1 SEHNR, CDR2 FQNEAQ (reference sequence). The trim removed 2 bases at V and 2 bases at J, leaving 1 base unmatched. The CDR3 runs 14 residues. This CDR3 is CASSLTGVTDTQYF. CDR3 coding DNA: TGTGCCAGCAGCTTAACAGGGGTCACAGATACGCAGTATTTT.

For this clonotype: This clone may be a read error of a much larger clone one base away. The V gene is TRBV20-1, the J gene TRBJ2-3; 7 nucleotides line up with TRBD1. The V and J ends lost 7 bases and 4 bases, in that order; junction bases with no gene match: 8. This CDR3 spans 13 amino acids. CDR1 is DFQATT and CDR2 is SNEGSKA in the germline V gene (reference sequence). The CDR3 DNA reads TGCAGTGTGAACAGGGGTTATCCAGATACGCAGTATTTT. Protein sequence: CSVNRGYPDTQYF.

The chain couples TRBV6-5 to TRBJ2-7; D tentatively reads TRBD1 or TRBD2 (5 bases each). This CDR3 has 14 amino acids. Trimming pared 2 bases from V and 1 base from J, leaving 9 bases between. Germline lookup yields CDR1 MNHEY and CDR2 SVGAGI. CDR3 sequence reads: CASSYRDGSYEQYF. The CDR3 DNA sequence: TGTGCCAGCAGTTACCGGGACGGATCCTACGAGCAGTACTTC.

This clonotype was observed many times. An end of the junction differs from the germline gene, which may be a read error. The J gene is TRBJ2-1, the V gene TRBV7-3, with a weak D call TRBD2 (6 bases). This CDR3 spans 14 amino acids. The germline CDR1 and CDR2 sequences are SGHTA and FQGTGA. The chain's CDR3 is CASSPGTSYNEQFF. For the CDR3, the DNA is TGCGCCAGCAGCCCGGGGACTTCCTACAATGAGCAGTTCTTC.